Following are 8 T cell receptor beta chains from one sample sequenced in a study of T cell responses to AZD1222 COVID-19 vaccine. TCRdb's copy holds only in-frame clones and misses some; the assay was immunoSEQ multiplex PCR. The sample lists about 93,000 clones; just over 85% were seen once. The material was peripheral blood, obtained on day 0 of AZD1222 vaccination. Receptors originate from an adult in good health.

The rearrangement joins TRBV30 to TRBJ1-1; D gene unclear. The CDR3 runs 13 residues. V lost 2 bases to trimming and J lost 8 bases, with 15 bases between them. Germline V CDR1 and CDR2: GTSNPN, SVGIG (reference sequence). Here the CDR3 DNA reads TGTGCCTGGAGTATAACGCAGTCAACAGAAGCTTTCTTT. Residues: CAWSITQSTEAFF. Filled out from reference TRBV30 and TRBJ1-1, the complete variable domain reads SQTIHQWPATLVQPVGSPLSLECTVEGTSNPNLYWYRQAAGRGLQLLFYSVGIGQISSEVPQNLSASRPQDRQFILSSKKLLLSDSGFYLCAWSITQSTEAFFGQGTRLTVV.

The rearrangement links TRBV10-1 to TRBJ2-5; 9 nucleotides align to TRBD1. The CDR3 length is 15 residues. V shed 5 bases and J 4 bases; nucleotides not matched to a gene: 8. Germline values: CDR1 WNHNN, CDR2 SYGVQD (reference sequence). Written as DNA, the CDR3 is TGCGCCAGCAGTAACGGACAGGGGAAAGGAGAGACCCAGTACTTC. Amino acid sequence: CASSNGQGKGETQYF.

The CDR3 spells CASSQVGGGAPMNTEAFF. The DNA of the CDR3 is TGTGCCAGCAGCCAAGTCGGAGGGGGGGCCCCAATGAACACTGAAGCTTTCTTT. The J gene is TRBJ1-1, the V gene TRBV3-1 (or the pseudogene TRBV3-2); perhaps TRBD1 as D (6 bases). The V gene lost 1 base and the J gene lost 0 bases, with 18 bases spanning the gap. Germline assignment: CDR1 LGHDT and CDR2 YNNKEL (reference sequence). The CDR3 extends over 18 amino acids.

The chain links TRBV18 to TRBJ2-1; 9 bases fit TRBD2. This CDR3 contains 15 residues. J was trimmed by 5 bases and V by 2 bases; bases with no gene match: 4. Germline CDR1 reads KGHSH; CDR2 reads LQKENI. This chain's CDR3 is CASSPFAGGDNEQFF. CDR3 coding DNA: TGTGCCAGCTCACCATTTGCGGGAGGGGACAATGAGCAGTTCTTC.

The chain joins TRBV9 to TRBJ2-5; D gene unclear. CDR1 and CDR2 from the germline V gene are SGDLS and YYNGEE. The CDR3 consists of 12 residues. The V and J ends lost 4 bases and 4 bases respectively, with 8 bases between them. Here the CDR3 DNA reads TGTGCCAGCAGCAGAGGCCCAGAGACCCAGTACTTC. Encoded protein: CASSRGPETQYF.

The chain employs TRBV5-1 and TRBJ2-5; D call uncertain. The V end was cut by 4 bases, the J end by 1 base, with 8 bases between. This CDR3 comprises 13 residues. In germline, CDR1 is SGHRS, CDR2 YFSETQ. CDR3 DNA sequence: TGCGCCAGCAGCCGAAATCTCCAAGAGACCCAGTACTTC. Translating gives CASSRNLQETQYF.

This CDR3 reads CAWSADRVAGELFF. CDR3 sequence (DNA): TGTGCCTGGAGTGCAGACAGGGTAGCCGGGGAGCTGTTTTTT. This chain joins TRBV30 and TRBJ2-2; TRBD1 aligns across 7 bases. After removal of 1 base from V and 6 bases from J, the junction contained 5 bases not matched to a gene. Germline CDR1 reads GTSNPN; CDR2 reads SVGIG (reference sequence). The CDR3 runs to 14 residues.

The J gene is TRBJ1-2, the V gene TRBV2; D is unresolved. This CDR3 comprises 13 residues. Germline V CDR1 and CDR2: SNHLY, FYNNEI. V was pared by 4 bases and J by 8 bases, with 14 bases between. The CDR3 nucleotides read TGTGCCAGCAGTGTAGAGGCCACACAGGGCTACACCTTC. Amino acids: CASSVEATQGYTF.